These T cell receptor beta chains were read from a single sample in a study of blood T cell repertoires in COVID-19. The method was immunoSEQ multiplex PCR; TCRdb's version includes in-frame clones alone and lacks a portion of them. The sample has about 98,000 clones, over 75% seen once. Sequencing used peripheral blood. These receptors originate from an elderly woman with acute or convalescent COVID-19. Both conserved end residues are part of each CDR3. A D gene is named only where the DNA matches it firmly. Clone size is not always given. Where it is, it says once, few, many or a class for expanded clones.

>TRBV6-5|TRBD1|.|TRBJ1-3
TGTGCCAGCAGTACAGGGGGGTCTGGAAACACCATATATTTT
CASSTGGSGNTIYF
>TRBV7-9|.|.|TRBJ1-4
TGTGCCAGCAGCCTTTTTACTGCAACTAATGAAAAACTGTTTTTT
CASSLFTATNEKLFF
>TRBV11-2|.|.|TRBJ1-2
TGTGCCAGCAGCTCCCAGGGATATGGCTACACCTTC
CASSSQGYGYTF
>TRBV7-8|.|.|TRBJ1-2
TGTGCCAGCAGCCGCAGCGGATCTGGCTACACCTTC
CASSRSGSGYTF
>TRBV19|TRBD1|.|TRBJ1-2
TGTGCCAGTACCACTGGACAGGGCCAGGGGTATGGCTACACCTTC
CASTTGQGQGYGYTF
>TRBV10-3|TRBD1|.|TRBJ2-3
TGTGCCATCGGAACAGGGGGGCCCACAGATACGCAGTATTTT
CAIGTGGPTDTQYF
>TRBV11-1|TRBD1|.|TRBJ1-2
TGTGCCAGCAGCTCGGACAGGGGAAAAGCCTATGGCTACACCTTC
CASSSDRGKAYGYTF
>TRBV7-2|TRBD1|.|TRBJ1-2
TGTGCCAGCAGCTCAGGGGGACGCTATGGCTACACCTTC
CASSSGGRYGYTF
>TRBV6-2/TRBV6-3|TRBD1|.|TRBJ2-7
TGTGCCAGCAGTGCCCGAGGGACAGCCTACGAGCAGTACTTC
CASSARGTAYEQYF
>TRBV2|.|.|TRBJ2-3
TGTGCCAGCAGTGAACTACAGGACACAGATACGCAGTATTTT
CASSELQDTDTQYF
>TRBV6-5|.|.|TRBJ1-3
TGTGCCAGCAGTCCCGACTCCTCTGGAAACACCATATATTTT
CASSPDSSGNTIYF
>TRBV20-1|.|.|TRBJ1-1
TGCAGTGCTAGTTCGCGCTACACTGAAGCTTTCTTT
CSASSRYTEAFF
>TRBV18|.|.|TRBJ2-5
TGTGCCAGCTCAGTGGGCCAACCGGAGACCCAGTACTTC
CASSVGQPETQYF
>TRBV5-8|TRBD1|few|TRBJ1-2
TGTGCCAGCAGCCGGACAGGGGGCATAGGCTACACCTTC
CASSRTGGIGYTF
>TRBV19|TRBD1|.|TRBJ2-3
TGTGCCAGTTCGGGACAGGGATTAGATACGCAGTATTTT
CASSGQGLDTQYF
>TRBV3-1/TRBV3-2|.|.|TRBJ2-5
TGTGCCAGCAGCCAAGACGTGTTGGCGGCCAGGGCCCAAGAGACCCAGTACTTC
CASSQDVLAARAQETQYF
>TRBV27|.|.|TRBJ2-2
TGTGCCAGCAGTTTATGGAGACAGACCACCGGGGAGCTGTTTTTT
CASSLWRQTTGELFF
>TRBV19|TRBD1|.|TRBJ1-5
TGTGCCAGCATCAGGGACAGGGATGGCAATCAGCCCCAGCATTTT
CASIRDRDGNQPQHF
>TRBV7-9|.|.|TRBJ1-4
TGTGCCAGCAGCTTCGCCGGTGAAAAACTGTTTTTT
CASSFAGEKLFF
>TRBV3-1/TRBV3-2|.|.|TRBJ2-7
TGTGCCAGCAGCCAAGGCAGCGAGCAGTACTTC
CASSQGSEQYF
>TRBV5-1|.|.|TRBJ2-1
TGCGCCAGCAGCTTGGCAGGAGACAGCTCCTACAATGAGCAGTTCTTC
CASSLAGDSSYNEQFF
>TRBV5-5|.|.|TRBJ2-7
TGTGCCAGCAGCTTGGCAAGTAGGAGGTCCACCTACGAGCAGTACTTC
CASSLASRRSTYEQYF
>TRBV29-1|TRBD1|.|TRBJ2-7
TGCAGCGTTGTGGAGACAGGGGGCCACGAGCAGTACTTC
CSVVETGGHEQYF
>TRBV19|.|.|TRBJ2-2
TGTGCCAGTAGTATAGGTCCGGGCACCGGGGAGCTGTTTTTT
CASSIGPGTGELFF
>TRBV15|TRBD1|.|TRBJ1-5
TGTGCCACCAGCAGAGCAGGGGGCTATCAGCCCCAGCATTTT
CATSRAGGYQPQHF
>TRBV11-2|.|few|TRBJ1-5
TGTGCCAGCAGCTTATCGCTCGCGCAGCCCCAGCATTTT
CASSLSLAQPQHF
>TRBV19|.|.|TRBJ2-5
TGTGCCAGTAGACCAACCGGGACATCTCAAGAGACCCAGTACTTC
CASRPTGTSQETQYF
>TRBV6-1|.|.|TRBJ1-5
TGTGCCAGCAGTGTCACAGGGTTTCTATATAGTGGCAATCAGCCCCAGCATTTT
CASSVTGFLYSGNQPQHF
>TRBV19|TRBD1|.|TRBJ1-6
TGTGCCAGTAGCAAGAGGGACAGGGGGAATCGATATAATTCACCCCTCCACTTT
CASSKRDRGNRYNSPLHF
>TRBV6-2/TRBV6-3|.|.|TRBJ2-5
TGTGCCAGCAGTGTGAGGTTACAAGAGACCCAGTACTTC
CASSVRLQETQYF
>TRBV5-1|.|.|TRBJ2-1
TGCGCCAGCAGTTCAGGGGGGACTTACAATGAGCAGTTCTTC
CASSSGGTYNEQFF
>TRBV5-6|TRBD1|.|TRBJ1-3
TGTGCCAGCAGCCGCCGGACAGGGAGAGGAAACACCATATATTTT
CASSRRTGRGNTIYF
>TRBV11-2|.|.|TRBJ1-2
TGTGCCAGCAGCTTAGAGGCAGGGAAAGAACGTGGCTACACCTTC
CASSLEAGKERGYTF
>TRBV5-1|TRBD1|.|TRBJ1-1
TGCGCCAGCAGCTTTGGACAGGGGTCGGGGACTGAAGCTTTCTTT
CASSFGQGSGTEAFF
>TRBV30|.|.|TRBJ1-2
TGTGCCTGGAGGACACAGGGAAACTATGGCTACACCTTC
CAWRTQGNYGYTF
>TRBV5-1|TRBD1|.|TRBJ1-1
TGCGCCAGCAGCTTGGGAACCGGGACAGGCAGAGGCACTGAAGCTTTCTTT
CASSLGTGTGRGTEAFF
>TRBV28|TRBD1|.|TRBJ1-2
TGTGCCAGCAGCCTCCGGGGACAGGGAATCACCTTC
CASSLRGQGITF
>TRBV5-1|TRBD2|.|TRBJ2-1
TGCGCCAGCAGCTTGGACGGGGGGGTTATTAATGAGCAGTTCTTC
CASSLDGGVINEQFF
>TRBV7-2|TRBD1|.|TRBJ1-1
TGTGCCAGCAGCACCGGACAGGGGGAGACTGAAGCTTTCTTT
CASSTGQGETEAFF
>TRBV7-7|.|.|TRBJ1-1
TGTGCCAGCAGCCCCCCGGGCAGGGACACTGAAGCTTTCTTT
CASSPPGRDTEAFF
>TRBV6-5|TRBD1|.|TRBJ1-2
TGTGCCAGCAGTCGACAGGGCGTCTACACCTTC
CASSRQGVYTF
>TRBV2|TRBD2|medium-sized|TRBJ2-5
TGTGCCAGCAGGAACCCGGGACTAGAAGGAGAGACCCAGTACTTC
CASRNPGLEGETQYF